These 15 T cell receptor beta chains came from one sample sequenced in a study of beta chain features in type 1 diabetes. All of the isolated RNA was reverse transcribed, so expressed TCRB transcripts were sequenced. Some clones are missing from TCRdb's copy, which holds only in-frame ones; the method was immunoSEQ multiplex PCR. The sample shows 310,000 or so clones, more than 9.5% of them seen only once. The specimen sequenced was naive CD4+ T cells from blood. These receptors were collected from a woman aged 25 to 39 in good health.

This clone appeared a few times. The chain carries TRBV7-9 and TRBJ2-3; D possibly corresponds to TRBD2 (6 bases). Germline V gene data show CDR1 as SEHNR and CDR2 as FQNEAQ (reference sequence). Trimming took off 4 bases at V and 7 bases at J, with 18 bases between the two ends. The CDR3 covers 15 residues. The CDR3 DNA is TGTGCCAGCAGCTCCTTTGAGGAGGGAGCTTATACGCAGTATTTT. It is translated as CASSSFEEGAYTQYF.

The sample holds a few counts of this clone. The CDR3 here is CASSYGGWETEAFF. DNA for the CDR3: TGTGCCAGCAGCTACGGGGGTTGGGAAACTGAAGCTTTCTTT. The rearrangement uses TRBV28 and TRBJ1-1, with D possibly being TRBD1 (5 bases). Germline CDR1 and CDR2: MDHEN and SYDVKM. The CDR3 is 14 amino acids. V gave up 6 bases and J gave up 5 bases, with 16 bases separating them.

The rearrangement links TRBV4-3 to TRBJ2-3, with 7 bases that match TRBD2. V shed 0 bases, J shed 0 bases, and the junction held 3 bases outside the gene matches. This CDR3 is built from 16 residues. Per germline, CDR1 LGHNA and CDR2 YSLEER. DNA for the CDR3: TGCGCCAGCAGCCAAGATTCGGGAGGTAGCACAGATACGCAGTATTTT. Amino acid sequence: CASSQDSGGSTDTQYF.

This clone turned up a few times. The chain combines TRBV18 with TRBJ1-1, with 10 nucleotides matching TRBD1. The CDR3 contains 16 residues. Germline V CDR1 and CDR2: KGHSH, LQKENI. V lost 1 base, J lost 1 base, and 3 bases stayed unmatched. The CDR3: CASSPQTGGQNTEAFF. CDR3 nucleotide sequence: TGTGCCAGCTCACCACAGACAGGGGGCCAGAACACTGAAGCTTTCTTT.

V gene TRBV6-6 combines with J gene TRBJ2-1, with D maybe TRBD2 (6 bases). The germline V and J ends were trimmed by 2 bases and 5 bases, with 13 bases remaining between them. Germline-derived CDR1 and CDR2 are MNHNY and SVGAGI (reference sequence). The CDR3 contains 15 residues. The CDR3 protein is CASSYRDSKNNEQFF. The CDR3, as DNA: TGTGCCAGCAGTTACCGGGACTCCAAGAACAATGAGCAGTTCTTC.

The gene calls are TRBV29-1 and TRBJ2-3, with 9 positions matching TRBD2. Germline CDR1 reads SQVTM; CDR2 reads ANQGSEA. V was pared by 3 bases and J by 2 bases, with 3 bases of the junction left unmatched. CDR3 length equals 14 residues. DNA of the CDR3: TGCAGCGTTGACCTAGCGGGAACCACAGATACGCAGTATTTT. Translated, it gives CSVDLAGTTDTQYF.

This clone was counted only a few times. The chain joins TRBV30 to TRBJ2-7, with TRBD1 matching over 7 bases. This CDR3 comprises 15 residues. The ends lost 8 bases at V and 1 base at J; junction bases unmatched: 14. CDR1 GTSNPN and CDR2 SVGIG come from the germline V gene (reference sequence). DNA of the CDR3: TGTGCCGGGTCTGGGGACAGTATCCCGTCCTACGAGCAGTACTTC. This gives the protein CAGSGDSIPSYEQYF.

The chain employs TRBV6-5 and TRBJ1-1, with unresolved D. The CDR3 extends over 14 amino acids. V dropped 5 bases and J dropped 1 base, with 11 bases sitting between them. Germline CDR1 is MNHEY and CDR2 is SVGAGI. CDR3 bases: TGTGCCAGCAGTCCACGGTCGGGGAACACTGAAGCTTTCTTT. It translates to CASSPRSGNTEAFF.

Of note for this clone: An end of the junction differs from the germline gene, which may be a read error. The chain uses TRBV6-6 and TRBJ2-5; 8 bases are a match to TRBD1. CDR1 and CDR2 (germline): MNHNY, SVGAGI (reference sequence). The CDR3 is 15 residues long. CDR3 sequence (DNA): TGTGCCATCAGTGCGGACCGGGACAGGCAAGAGACCCAGTACTTC. It specifies CAISADRDRQETQYF.

The V gene is TRBV7-2, the J gene TRBJ2-7; no definite D call. The V and J ends lost 0 bases and 3 bases respectively, with 3 bases between them. The CDR3 totals 12 residues. Germline CDR1 SGHTA, CDR2 FQGNSA. CDR3 in DNA: TGTGCCAGCAGCTTAGCACTCTACGAGCAGTACTTC. It encodes CASSLALYEQYF.

The chain joins TRBV5-1 to TRBJ2-7; D remains ambiguous. V was clipped by 3 bases and J by 2 bases, with 12 bases between them. CDR1 is SGHRS, CDR2 YFSETQ, per germline. The CDR3 contains 14 residues. CDR3 sequence: CASSSTDTPYEQYF. CDR3 nucleotides: TGCGCCAGCAGCTCAACCGACACTCCCTACGAGCAGTACTTC.

This clone has just a few counts. V is TRBV6-1 and J is TRBJ1-1; 9 nucleotides match TRBD1. The CDR3 spans 15 residues. Germline values: CDR1 MNHNS, CDR2 SASEGT. V was clipped by 5 bases and J by 3 bases; unmatched bases: 7. The chain's CDR3 is CASSLRTGEDTEAFF. For the CDR3, the DNA is TGTGCCAGCAGTCTAAGGACAGGGGAGGACACTGAAGCTTTCTTT.

The chain uses TRBV6-6 and TRBJ2-5, with D maybe TRBD2 (6 bases). V shed 0 bases and J shed 4 bases, with 12 bases lying between them. CDR1 and CDR2 from the germline V gene are MNHNY and SVGAGI (reference sequence). The CDR3 runs 15 residues. CDR3 sequence: CASSYSTGVPETQYF. CDR3 in DNA: TGTGCCAGCAGTTACTCCACGGGAGTCCCAGAGACCCAGTACTTC.

The genes are TRBV29-1 and TRBJ2-1, with 13 bases identical to TRBD2. Germline-derived CDR1 and CDR2 are SQVTM and ANQGSEA. This CDR3 is built from 20 residues. V was pared by 4 bases and J by 0 bases, with 15 bases of the junction left unmatched. The CDR3 protein is CSVVKLGLAGRRSSYNEQFF. For the CDR3, the DNA is TGCAGCGTTGTAAAACTGGGACTAGCGGGAAGAAGGAGCTCCTACAATGAGCAGTTCTTC.

This clone has just a few counts. V and J are TRBV7-3 and TRBJ2-5; possible D gene TRBD2, 6 bases. The V gene lost 5 bases and the J gene lost 7 bases, with 20 bases spanning the gap. This CDR3 comprises 15 residues. Germline V gene sequence: CDR1 SGHTA, CDR2 FQGTGA. The CDR3 DNA follows: TGTGCCAGCAGCCCCACGGTGGCGCCCGGGGGGACCCAGTACTTC. Translation: CASSPTVAPGGTQYF. Filled out from reference TRBV7-3 and TRBJ2-5, the complete variable domain reads GAGVSQTPSNKVTEKGKYVELRCDPISGHTALYWYRQSLGQGPEFLIYFQGTGAADDSGLPNDRFFAVRPEGSVSTLKIQRTERGDSAVYLCASSPTVAPGGTQYFGPGTRLLVL.